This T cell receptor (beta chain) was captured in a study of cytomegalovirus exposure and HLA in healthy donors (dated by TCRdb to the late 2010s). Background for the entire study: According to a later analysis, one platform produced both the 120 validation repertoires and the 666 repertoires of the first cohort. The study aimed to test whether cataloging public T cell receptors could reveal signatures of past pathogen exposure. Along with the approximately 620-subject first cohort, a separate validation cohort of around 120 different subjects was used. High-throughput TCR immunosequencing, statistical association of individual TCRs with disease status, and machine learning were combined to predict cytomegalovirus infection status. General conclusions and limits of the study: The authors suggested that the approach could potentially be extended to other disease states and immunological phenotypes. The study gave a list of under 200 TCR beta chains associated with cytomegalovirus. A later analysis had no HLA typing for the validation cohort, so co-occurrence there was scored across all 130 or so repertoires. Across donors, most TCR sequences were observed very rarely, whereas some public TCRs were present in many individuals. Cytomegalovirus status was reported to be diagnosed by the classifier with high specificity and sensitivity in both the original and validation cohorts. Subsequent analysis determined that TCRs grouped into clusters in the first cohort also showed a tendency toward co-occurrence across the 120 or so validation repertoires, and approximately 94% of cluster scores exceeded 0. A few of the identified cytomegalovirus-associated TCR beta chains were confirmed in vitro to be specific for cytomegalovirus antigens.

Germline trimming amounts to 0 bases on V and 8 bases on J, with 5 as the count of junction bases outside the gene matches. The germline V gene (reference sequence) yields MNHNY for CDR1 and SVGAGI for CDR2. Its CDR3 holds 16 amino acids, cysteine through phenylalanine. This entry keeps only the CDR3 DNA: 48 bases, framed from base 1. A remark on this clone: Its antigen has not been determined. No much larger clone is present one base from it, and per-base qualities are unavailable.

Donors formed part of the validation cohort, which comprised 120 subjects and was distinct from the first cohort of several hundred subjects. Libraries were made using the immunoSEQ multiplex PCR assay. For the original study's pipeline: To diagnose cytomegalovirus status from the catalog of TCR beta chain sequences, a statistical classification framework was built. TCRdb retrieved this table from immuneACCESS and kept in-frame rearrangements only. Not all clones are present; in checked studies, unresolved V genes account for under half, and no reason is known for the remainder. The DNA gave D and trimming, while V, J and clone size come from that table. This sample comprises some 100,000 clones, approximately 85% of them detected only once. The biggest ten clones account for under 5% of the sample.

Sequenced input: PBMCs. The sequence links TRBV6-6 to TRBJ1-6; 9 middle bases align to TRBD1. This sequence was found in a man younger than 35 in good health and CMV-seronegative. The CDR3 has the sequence CASSYSTGGKDSPLHF. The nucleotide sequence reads TGTGCCAGCAGTTACTCGACAGGGGGGAAGGATTCACCCCTCCACTTT.